These T cell receptor beta chains were read from a single sample in a study of long-term antiretroviral therapy in people with HIV. Assay: immunoSEQ multiplex PCR; the TCRdb copy retains only in-frame clones and omits some. Of fewer than 25,000 clones in the sample, 80% to 90% were seen once. Sample: unsorted PBMCs, taken 0.1 years before starting antiretroviral therapy. Every receptor here comes from a man aged 18-30 years with HIV. The CDR3 runs from the conserved cysteine through the conserved F or W. Fields, in order: V gene, D gene, clone size, J gene, CDR3 protein, CDR3 DNA. D genes are given only for firm matches. Some rows mark clone size as missing; the rest say once, few, many or name a class of expanded clone.

TRBV6-4	.	.	TRBJ1-2	CASSESPGLGGYGYTF	TGTGCCAGCAGTGAAAGCCCAGGGTTAGGGGGCTATGGCTACACCTTC
TRBV27	.	.	TRBJ1-1	CASSLGGAFRTEAFF	TGTGCCAGCAGTTTAGGGGGGGCATTCAGGACTGAAGCTTTCTTT
TRBV7-3	.	.	TRBJ2-6	CASSPLWGSGANVLTF	TGTGCCAGCAGCCCACTGTGGGGCTCTGGGGCCAACGTCCTGACTTTC
TRBV7-9	.	.	TRBJ1-5	CASSLGSTRQPQHF	TGTGCCAGCAGCTTAGGTTCGACGAGACAGCCCCAGCATTTT
TRBV27	TRBD2	.	TRBJ2-7	CASSSPRLAGGPYEQYF	TGTGCCAGCAGTTCGCCCAGACTAGCGGGAGGCCCCTACGAGCAGTACTTC
TRBV15	TRBD1	.	TRBJ2-1	CATSMGQGRKEQFF	TGTGCCACCAGCATGGGACAGGGCAGAAAGGAGCAGTTCTTC
TRBV15	.	.	TRBJ1-2	CATSGLRGEGSGYTF	TGTGCCACCAGCGGTTTGCGAGGAGAAGGGAGTGGCTACACCTTC
TRBV6-4	TRBD2	.	TRBJ2-3	CASSGGASDTQYF	TGTGCCAGCAGCGGGGGGGCCTCAGATACGCAGTATTTT
TRBV29-1	.	.	TRBJ1-1	CSVYGRENTEAFF	TGCAGCGTCTACGGACGGGAGAACACTGAAGCTTTCTTT
TRBV19	TRBD1	.	TRBJ2-7	CASSQGGQGYYEQYF	TGTGCCAGTAGCCAGGGTGGACAGGGTTACTACGAGCAGTACTTC
TRBV7-8	.	.	TRBJ2-2	CASSLSVLATGELFF	TGTGCCAGCAGCTTATCGGTTTTGGCAACCGGGGAGCTGTTTTTT
TRBV5-1	.	.	TRBJ2-7	CASSRDRPGPYEQYF	TGCGCCAGCAGCCGAGACAGGCCCGGCCCCTACGAGCAGTACTTC
TRBV7-2	.	once	TRBJ2-2	CASSLVGTELFF	TGTGCCAGCAGCTTAGTGGGTACGGAGCTGTTTTTT
TRBV28	.	few	TRBJ1-2	CASSFDLDYGYTF	TGTGCCAGCAGTTTCGACTTGGACTATGGCTACACCTTC
TRBV7-2	TRBD2	.	TRBJ2-7	CASTTSGLADSYEQYF	TGTGCCAGCACCACATCCGGACTAGCGGACTCCTACGAGCAGTACTTC
TRBV27	TRBD1	.	TRBJ1-2	CASSSNRGSYGYTF	TGTGCCAGCAGTTCTAACAGGGGGAGCTATGGCTACACCTTC
TRBV14	.	.	TRBJ2-1	CASSHVDEQFF	TGTGCCAGCAGCCATGTGGATGAGCAGTTCTTC
TRBV27	.	.	TRBJ2-5	CASSLSGGGSREQYF	TGTGCCAGCAGTTTATCGGGTGGGGGCTCGCGGGAGCAGTACTTC
TRBV18	TRBD1	.	TRBJ2-7	CASSPLGTGEVEQYF	TGTGCCAGCTCACCACTGGGGACAGGGGAAGTCGAGCAGTACTTC
TRBV19	.	.	TRBJ1-2	CASSITVVEYGYTF	TGTGCCAGTAGTATAACCGTCGTGGAATATGGCTACACCTTC
TRBV7-6	TRBD1	.	TRBJ2-7	CASSLGTGGAEQYF	TGTGCCAGCAGCTTAGGGACAGGGGGCGCCGAGCAGTACTTC
TRBV30	.	.	TRBJ1-1	CAWILEGGTEAFF	TGTGCCTGGATCCTGGAGGGGGGGACTGAAGCTTTCTTT
TRBV6-4	TRBD1	once	TRBJ2-6	CASSQGQPEFSGANVLTF	TGTGCCAGCAGCCAGGGACAGCCCGAATTCTCTGGGGCCAACGTCCTGACTTTC
TRBV5-5	.	.	TRBJ2-3	CASSFGAGITDTQYF	TGTGCCAGCAGCTTCGGGGCGGGAATCACAGATACGCAGTATTTT
TRBV5-4	.	.	TRBJ1-2	CASSRPDGRVGGYTF	TGTGCCAGCAGCCGACCAGACGGCAGGGTTGGTGGCTACACCTTC
TRBV5-6	.	.	TRBJ2-3	CASSLRSTDTQYF	TGTGCCAGCAGCTTGAGGAGCACAGATACGCAGTATTTT
TRBV4-2	.	.	TRBJ2-1	CASSQEGGSPYNEQFF	TGTGCCAGCAGCCAAGAGGGCGGGTCCCCCTACAATGAGCAGTTCTTC
TRBV5-6	.	.	TRBJ1-1	CASSLSSVWNTEAFF	TGTGCCAGCAGCCTGTCATCGGTTTGGAACACTGAAGCTTTCTTT
TRBV19	TRBD1	.	TRBJ2-7	CASSIAGTGSYEQYF	TGTGCCAGTAGTATAGCTGGGACAGGGTCCTACGAGCAGTACTTC
TRBV28	.	.	TRBJ2-7	CASSLSVAYEQYF	TGTGCCAGCAGTTTATCGGTCGCCTACGAGCAGTACTTC
TRBV10-3	.	once	TRBJ2-5	CAISDHDSVGVAETQYF	TGTGCCATCAGTGACCACGATAGCGTCGGGGTAGCGGAGACCCAGTACTTC
TRBV6-5	.	.	TRBJ2-7	CASSYAATDYEQYF	TGTGCCAGCAGTTACGCCGCGACAGACTACGAGCAGTACTTC
TRBV6-4	TRBD1	.	TRBJ1-5	CASRHRGRSNQPQHF	TGTGCCAGCAGGCACAGGGGTAGGAGCAATCAGCCCCAGCATTTT
TRBV6-6	.	.	TRBJ2-7	CASGRGPTYEQYF	TGTGCCAGCGGGAGGGGGCCTACCTACGAGCAGTACTTC
TRBV4-2	.	once	TRBJ1-6	CASSQVVGDYNSPLHF	TGTGCCAGCAGCCAAGTTGTGGGGGATTACAATTCACCCCTCCACTTT
TRBV5-1	.	.	TRBJ2-1	CASSRDGYNEQFF	TGCGCCAGCAGCAGGGACGGTTACAATGAGCAGTTCTTC
TRBV27	TRBD1	.	TRBJ2-7	CASSYAGQGVPYEQYF	TGTGCCAGCAGTTACGCCGGACAGGGGGTACCCTACGAGCAGTACTTC
TRBV5-1	.	.	TRBJ2-3	CASSLVPLITDTQYF	TGCGCCAGCAGCTTGGTACCTCTCATTACAGATACGCAGTATTTT
TRBV28	.	.	TRBJ2-7	CASSSHLGSTSYEQYF	TGTGCCAGCAGTTCCCATTTGGGGTCTACATCCTACGAGCAGTACTTC
TRBV7-3	.	.	TRBJ1-1	CASSLGPVLNTEAFF	TGTGCCAGCAGCTTAGGTCCCGTGTTGAACACTGAAGCTTTCTTT
TRBV10-1	.	.	TRBJ2-2	CASSPTSFANTGELFF	TGCGCCAGCAGCCCCACATCCTTTGCGAACACCGGGGAGCTGTTTTTT
TRBV7-9	.	.	TRBJ2-1	CASSLTIPGYNEQFF	TGTGCCAGCAGCTTGACGATTCCGGGGTACAATGAGCAGTTCTTC
TRBV11-3	.	.	TRBJ2-3	CASSSTGAVDTQYF	TGTGCCAGCAGCTCGACGGGTGCGGTAGATACGCAGTATTTT
TRBV27	.	.	TRBJ1-2	CASSPLQGYGYTF	TGTGCCAGCAGTCCCCTACAGGGATATGGCTACACCTTC
TRBV9	.	.	TRBJ2-7	CASSAGATGSSYEQYF	TGTGCCAGCAGCGCGGGGGCTACAGGATCCTCCTACGAGCAGTACTTC
TRBV10-3	TRBD1	once	TRBJ1-1	CAISNHGTVEAFF	TGTGCCATCAGTAACCACGGGACAGTCGAAGCTTTCTTT